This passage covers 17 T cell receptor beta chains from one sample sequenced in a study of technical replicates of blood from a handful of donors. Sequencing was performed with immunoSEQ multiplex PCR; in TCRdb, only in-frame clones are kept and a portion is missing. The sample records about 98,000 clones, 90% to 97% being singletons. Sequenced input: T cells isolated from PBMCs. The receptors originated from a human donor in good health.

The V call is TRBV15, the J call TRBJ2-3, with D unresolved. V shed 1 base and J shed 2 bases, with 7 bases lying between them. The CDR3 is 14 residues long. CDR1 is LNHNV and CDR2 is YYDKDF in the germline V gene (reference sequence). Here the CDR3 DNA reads TGTGCCACCAGCAGAGGAGAGGCCACAGATACGCAGTATTTT. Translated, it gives CATSRGEATDTQYF.

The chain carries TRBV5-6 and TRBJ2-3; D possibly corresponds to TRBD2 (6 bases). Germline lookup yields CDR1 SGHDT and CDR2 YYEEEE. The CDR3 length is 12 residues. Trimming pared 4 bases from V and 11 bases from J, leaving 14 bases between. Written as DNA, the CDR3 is TGTGCCAGCAGCCACGGGACTCCTGGGCAGTATTTT. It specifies CASSHGTPGQYF. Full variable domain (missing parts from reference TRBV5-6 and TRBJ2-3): DAGVTQSPTHLIKTRGQQVTLRCSPKSGHDTVSWYQQALGQGPQFIFQYYEEEERQRGNFPDRFSGHQFPNYSSELNVNALLLGDSALYLCASSHGTPGQYFGPGTRLTVL.

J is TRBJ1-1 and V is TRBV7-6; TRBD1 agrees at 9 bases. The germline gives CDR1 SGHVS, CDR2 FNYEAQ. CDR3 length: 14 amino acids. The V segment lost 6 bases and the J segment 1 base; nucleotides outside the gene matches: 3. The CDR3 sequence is CASSLTGGNTEAFF. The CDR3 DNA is TGTGCCAGCAGTTTGACAGGGGGGAACACTGAAGCTTTCTTT.

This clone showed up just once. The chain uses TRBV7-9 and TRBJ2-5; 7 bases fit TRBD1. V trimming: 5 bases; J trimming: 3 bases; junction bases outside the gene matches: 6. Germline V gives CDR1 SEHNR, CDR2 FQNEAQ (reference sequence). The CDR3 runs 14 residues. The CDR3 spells CASSPRQGEETQYF. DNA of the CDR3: TGTGCCAGCAGCCCTCGACAGGGAGAAGAGACCCAGTACTTC.

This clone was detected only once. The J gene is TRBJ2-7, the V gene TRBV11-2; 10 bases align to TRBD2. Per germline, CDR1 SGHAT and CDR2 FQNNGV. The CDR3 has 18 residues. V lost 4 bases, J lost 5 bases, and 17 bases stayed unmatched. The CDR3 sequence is CASSSSLAGASHANEQYF. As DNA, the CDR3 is TGTGCCAGCAGCTCAAGTCTAGCGGGAGCATCCCACGCCAACGAGCAGTACTTC.

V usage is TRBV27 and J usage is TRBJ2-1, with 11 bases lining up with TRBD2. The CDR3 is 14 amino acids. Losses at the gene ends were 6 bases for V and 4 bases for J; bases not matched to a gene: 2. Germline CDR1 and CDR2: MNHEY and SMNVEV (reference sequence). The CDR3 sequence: CASRVAGGYNEQFF. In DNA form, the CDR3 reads TGTGCCAGCAGGGTAGCGGGAGGGTACAATGAGCAGTTCTTC.

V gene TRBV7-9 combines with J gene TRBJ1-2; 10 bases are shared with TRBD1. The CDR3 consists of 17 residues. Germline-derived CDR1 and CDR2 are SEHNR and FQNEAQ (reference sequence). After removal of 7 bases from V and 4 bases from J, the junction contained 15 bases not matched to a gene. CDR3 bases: TGTGCCAGCACCACCGAGGTTCGGGACAGGGGTGGCTATGGCTACACCTTC. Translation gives CASTTEVRDRGGYGYTF.

CDR3 nucleotides: TGTGCCAGCAGCCGGACACTCTCCTACGAGCAGTACTTC. It specifies CASSRTLSYEQYF. The chain has TRBV14 and TRBJ2-7; D is perhaps TRBD1 (5 bases). CDR1 and CDR2 from the germline V gene are SGHDN and FVKESK. The CDR3 extends over 13 amino acids. Trimming removed 4 bases from V and 0 bases from J, with 7 bases in between.

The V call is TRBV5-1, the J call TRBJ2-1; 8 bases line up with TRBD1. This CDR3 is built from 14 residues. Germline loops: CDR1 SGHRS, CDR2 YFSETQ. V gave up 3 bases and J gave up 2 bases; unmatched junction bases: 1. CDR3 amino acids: CASSWTGTYNEQFF. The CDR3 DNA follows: TGCGCCAGCAGCTGGACAGGGACCTACAATGAGCAGTTCTTC. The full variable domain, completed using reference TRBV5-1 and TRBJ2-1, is KAGVTQTPRYLIKTRGQQVTLSCSPISGHRSVSWYQQTPGQGLQFLFEYFSETQRNKGNFPGRFSGRQFSNSRSEMNVSTLELGDSALYLCASSWTGTYNEQFFGPGTRLTVL.

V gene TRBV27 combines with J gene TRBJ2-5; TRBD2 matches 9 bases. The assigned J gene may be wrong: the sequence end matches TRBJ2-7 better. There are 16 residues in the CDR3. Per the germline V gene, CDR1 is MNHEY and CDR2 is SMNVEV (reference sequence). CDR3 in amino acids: CASSPAGTSWAYEQYF. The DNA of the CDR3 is TGTGCCAGCAGTCCGGCCGGGACTAGCTGGGCCTACGAGCAGTACTTC.

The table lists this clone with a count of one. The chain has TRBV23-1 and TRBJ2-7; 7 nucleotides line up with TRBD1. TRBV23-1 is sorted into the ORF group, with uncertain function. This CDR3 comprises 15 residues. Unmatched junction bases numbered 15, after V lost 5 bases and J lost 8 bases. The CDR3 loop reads CASSSQTGNEWKQYF. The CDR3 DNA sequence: TGCGCCAGCAGTTCCCAGACAGGGAACGAGTGGAAGCAGTACTTC.

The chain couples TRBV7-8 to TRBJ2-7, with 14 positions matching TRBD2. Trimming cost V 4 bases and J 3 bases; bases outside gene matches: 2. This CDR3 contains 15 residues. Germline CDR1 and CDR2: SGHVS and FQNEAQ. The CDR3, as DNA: TGTGCCAGCAGCTCGGGGACTAGCGGGGGCTACGAGCAGTACTTC. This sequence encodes CASSSGTSGGYEQYF.

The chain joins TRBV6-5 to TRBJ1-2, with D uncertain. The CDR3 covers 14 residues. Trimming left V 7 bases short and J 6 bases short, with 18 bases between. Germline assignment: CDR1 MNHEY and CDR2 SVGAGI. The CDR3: CASTSMGDWDGYTF. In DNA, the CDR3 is TGTGCCAGCACCTCAATGGGCGATTGGGATGGCTACACCTTC.

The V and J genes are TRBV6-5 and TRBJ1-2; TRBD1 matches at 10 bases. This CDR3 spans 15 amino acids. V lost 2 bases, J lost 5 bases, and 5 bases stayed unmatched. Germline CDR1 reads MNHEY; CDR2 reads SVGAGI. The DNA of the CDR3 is TGTGCCAGCAGTTACCAGGGACAGGGGCGTTATGGCTACACCTTC. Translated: CASSYQGQGRYGYTF.

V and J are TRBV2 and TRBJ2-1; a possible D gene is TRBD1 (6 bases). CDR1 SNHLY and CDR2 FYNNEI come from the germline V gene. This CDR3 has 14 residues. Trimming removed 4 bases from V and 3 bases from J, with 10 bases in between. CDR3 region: CASSGGGYYNEQFF. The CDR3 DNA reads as TGTGCCAGCAGTGGAGGGGGATACTACAATGAGCAGTTCTTC.

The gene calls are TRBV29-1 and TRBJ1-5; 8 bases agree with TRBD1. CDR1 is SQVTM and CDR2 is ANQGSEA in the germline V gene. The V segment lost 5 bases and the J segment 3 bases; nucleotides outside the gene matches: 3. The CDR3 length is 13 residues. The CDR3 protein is CSVRTGINQPQHF. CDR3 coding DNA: TGCAGCGTTAGGACAGGGATCAATCAGCCCCAGCATTTT.

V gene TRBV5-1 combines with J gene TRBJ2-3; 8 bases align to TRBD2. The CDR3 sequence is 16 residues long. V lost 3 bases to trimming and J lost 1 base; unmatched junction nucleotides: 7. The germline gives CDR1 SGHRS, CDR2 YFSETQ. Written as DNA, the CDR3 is TGCGCCAGCAGCTACGGCCGGGGGGGCGGCACAGATACGCAGTATTTT. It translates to CASSYGRGGGTDTQYF.